The 6 T cell receptor beta chains reported below all come from one sample, sequenced in a study of shared clonotypes between healthy human individuals. CD45RO-negative CD8 cells positively selected for CCR7 made up the naive population, which excluded terminally differentiated effector memory CD45RA+ cells. The protocol was immunoSEQ multiplex PCR, while the TCRdb copy is restricted to in-frame clones and leaves out a portion. The profile shows almost 700,000 clones, under 95% of them singletons. Material: naive CD8+ T cells sorted from blood. These receptors all come from a young man in good health.

The chain recombines TRBV28 with TRBJ2-7, with TRBD1 matching 9 bases. Looked up from germline, CDR1 is MDHEN and CDR2 is SYDVKM. The CDR3 totals 15 residues. J was trimmed by 3 bases and V by 5 bases; bases with no gene match: 8. CDR3 amino acids: CASSRGDREFYEQYF. In DNA form, the CDR3 reads TGTGCCAGCAGTCGAGGGGACAGGGAGTTCTACGAGCAGTACTTC.

This chain links TRBV21-1 with TRBJ1-1; TRBD1, the D gene given by the table, was not confirmed from the DNA. TRBV21-1 counts as a pseudogene. This CDR3 is 13 amino acids long. The CDR3 DNA sequence: TGTGCCAGCAGACCAGGGGGCAGGACTGAAGCTTTCTTT. This gives the protein CASRPGGRTEAFF.

V usage is TRBV28 and J usage is TRBJ2-5; TRBD2 aligns across 7 bases. After removal of 8 bases from V and 3 bases from J, the junction contained 9 bases not matched to a gene. This CDR3 region has 14 residues. CDR1 and CDR2 (germline): MDHEN, SYDVKM. The CDR3, as DNA: TGTGCCAGCCTTGGGTGGGCGGGGGAAGAGACCCAGTACTTC. As protein: CASLGWAGEETQYF.

The chain is built from TRBV11-3 and TRBJ2-7; D remains ambiguous. Trimming cost V 3 bases and J 6 bases, with 12 bases left between them. Germline V gene lookup returns CDR1 SGHNT and CDR2 YENEEA. The CDR3 runs to 13 residues. CDR3 sequence (DNA): TGTGCCAGCAGCTTTGGGTCTATGGGCGAGCAGTACTTC. This encodes CASSFGSMGEQYF.

This clone was recorded only once. V is TRBV4-3 and J is TRBJ2-3; 9 bases map to TRBD1. This CDR3 region has 16 residues. V shed 0 bases, J shed 3 bases, and the junction held 4 bases outside the gene matches. The germline V gene encodes CDR1 LGHNA and CDR2 YSLEER. In DNA form, the CDR3 reads TGCGCCAGCAGCCAAGATCAGGACAGGGGAACAGATACGCAGTATTTT. This gives the protein CASSQDQDRGTDTQYF.

This sequence joins TRBV5-4 and TRBJ1-1; D gene ambiguous. Germline-derived CDR1 and CDR2 are SGHNT and YYREEE (reference sequence). Trimming removed 1 base from V and 1 base from J, with 5 bases in between. The CDR3 extends over 13 amino acids. CDR3: CASSLKGNTEAFF. In DNA, the CDR3 is TGTGCCAGCAGCTTGAAGGGGAACACTGAAGCTTTCTTT.